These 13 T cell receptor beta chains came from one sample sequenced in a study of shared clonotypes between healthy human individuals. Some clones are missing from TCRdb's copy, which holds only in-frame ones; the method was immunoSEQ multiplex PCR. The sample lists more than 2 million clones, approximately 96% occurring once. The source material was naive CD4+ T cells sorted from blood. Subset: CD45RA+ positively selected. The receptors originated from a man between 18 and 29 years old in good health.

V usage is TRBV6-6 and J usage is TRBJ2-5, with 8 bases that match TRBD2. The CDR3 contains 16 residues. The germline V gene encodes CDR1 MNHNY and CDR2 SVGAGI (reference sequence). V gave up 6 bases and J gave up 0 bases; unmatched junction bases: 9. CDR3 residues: CASSPSPGLDQETQYF. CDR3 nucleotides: TGTGCCAGCAGCCCCAGCCCGGGACTAGACCAAGAGACCCAGTACTTC.

CDR3: CASSARGGGADTQYF. The CDR3 DNA follows: TGTGCCAGCAGCGCGCGGGGCGGTGGGGCAGATACGCAGTATTTT. The rearrangement links TRBV9 to TRBJ2-3, with D possibly matching TRBD2 (6 bases). Germline CDR1 and CDR2: SGDLS and YYNGEE. CDR3 size: 15 residues. V was cut by 3 bases and J by 4 bases, with 15 bases left in between.

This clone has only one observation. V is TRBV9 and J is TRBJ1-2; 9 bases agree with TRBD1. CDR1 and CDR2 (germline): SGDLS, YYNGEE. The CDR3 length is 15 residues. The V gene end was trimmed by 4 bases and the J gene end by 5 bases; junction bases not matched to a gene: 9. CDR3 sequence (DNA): TGTGCCAGCAGCCCGCAACAGGGGGCTAGGTATGGCTACACCTTC. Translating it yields CASSPQQGARYGYTF.

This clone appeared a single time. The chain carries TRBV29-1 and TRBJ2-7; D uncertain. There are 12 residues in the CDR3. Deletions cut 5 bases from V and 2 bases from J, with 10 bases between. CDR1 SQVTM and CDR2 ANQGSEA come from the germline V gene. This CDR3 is CSVRATAYEQYF. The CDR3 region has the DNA TGCAGCGTTCGGGCTACCGCCTACGAGCAGTACTTC.

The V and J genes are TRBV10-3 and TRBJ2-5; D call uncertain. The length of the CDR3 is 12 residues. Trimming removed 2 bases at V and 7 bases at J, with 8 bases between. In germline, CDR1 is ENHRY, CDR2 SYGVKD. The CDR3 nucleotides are TGTGCCATCAGTGAGGGGTCAGTGACCCAGTACTTC. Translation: CAISEGSVTQYF.

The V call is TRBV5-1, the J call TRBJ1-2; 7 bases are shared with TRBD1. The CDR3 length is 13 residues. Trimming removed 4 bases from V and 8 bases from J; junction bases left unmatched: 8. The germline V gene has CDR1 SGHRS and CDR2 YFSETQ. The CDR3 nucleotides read TGCGCCAGCAGCCTCGACAGGGATGAGGGCTACACCTTC. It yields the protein CASSLDRDEGYTF.

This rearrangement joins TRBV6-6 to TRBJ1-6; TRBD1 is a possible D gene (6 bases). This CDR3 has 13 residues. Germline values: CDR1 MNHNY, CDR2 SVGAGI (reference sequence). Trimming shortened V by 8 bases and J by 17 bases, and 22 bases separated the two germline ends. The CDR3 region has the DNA TGTGCCAGCCTAAGGGGGTACGGGACGAATTTCCACTTT. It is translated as CASLRGYGTNFHF.

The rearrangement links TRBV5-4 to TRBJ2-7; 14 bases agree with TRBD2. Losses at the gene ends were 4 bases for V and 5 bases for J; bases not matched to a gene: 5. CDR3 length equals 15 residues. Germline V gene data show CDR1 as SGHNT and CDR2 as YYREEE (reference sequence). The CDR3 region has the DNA TGTGCCAGCAGCCGGGGACTAGCGGGAGAGAACGAGCAGTACTTC. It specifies CASSRGLAGENEQYF. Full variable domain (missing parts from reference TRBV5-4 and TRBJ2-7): ETGVTQSPTHLIKTRGQQVTLRCSSQSGHNTVSWYQQALGQGPQFIFQYYREEENGRGNFPPRFSGLQFPNYSSELNVNALELDDSALYLCASSRGLAGENEQYFGPGTRLTVT.

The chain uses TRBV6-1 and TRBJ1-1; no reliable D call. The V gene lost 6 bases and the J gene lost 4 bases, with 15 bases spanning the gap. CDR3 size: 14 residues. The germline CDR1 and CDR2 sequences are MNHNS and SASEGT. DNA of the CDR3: TGTGCCAGCAGACCAGATTTGGGTCGCACTGAAGCTTTCTTT. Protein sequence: CASRPDLGRTEAFF.

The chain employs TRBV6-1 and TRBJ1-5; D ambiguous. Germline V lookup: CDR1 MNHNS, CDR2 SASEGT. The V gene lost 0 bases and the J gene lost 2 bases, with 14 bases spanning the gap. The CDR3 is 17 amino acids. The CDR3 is CASSEAPKGMRNQPQHF. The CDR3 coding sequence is TGTGCCAGCAGTGAAGCGCCAAAGGGTATGCGCAATCAGCCCCAGCATTTT.

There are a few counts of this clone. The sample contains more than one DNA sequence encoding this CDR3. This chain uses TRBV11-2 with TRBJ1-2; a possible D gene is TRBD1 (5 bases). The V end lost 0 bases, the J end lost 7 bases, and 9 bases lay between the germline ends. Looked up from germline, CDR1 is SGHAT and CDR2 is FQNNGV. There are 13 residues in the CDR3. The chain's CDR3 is CASSLENGGGYTF. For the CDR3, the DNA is TGTGCCAGCAGCTTAGAAAATGGGGGTGGCTACACCTTC.

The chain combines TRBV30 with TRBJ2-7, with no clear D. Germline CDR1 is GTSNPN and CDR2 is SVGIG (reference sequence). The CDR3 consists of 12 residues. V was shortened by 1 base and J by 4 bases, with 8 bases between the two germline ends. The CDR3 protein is CAWSGGRYEQYF. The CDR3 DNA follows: TGTGCCTGGAGTGGAGGTCGATACGAGCAGTACTTC.

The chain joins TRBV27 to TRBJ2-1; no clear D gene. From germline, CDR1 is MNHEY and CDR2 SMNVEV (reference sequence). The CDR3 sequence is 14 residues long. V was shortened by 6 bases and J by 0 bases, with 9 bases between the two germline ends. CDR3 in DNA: TGTGCCAGCAGGCACTACAGCTCCTACAATGAGCAGTTCTTC. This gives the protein CASRHYSSYNEQFF.